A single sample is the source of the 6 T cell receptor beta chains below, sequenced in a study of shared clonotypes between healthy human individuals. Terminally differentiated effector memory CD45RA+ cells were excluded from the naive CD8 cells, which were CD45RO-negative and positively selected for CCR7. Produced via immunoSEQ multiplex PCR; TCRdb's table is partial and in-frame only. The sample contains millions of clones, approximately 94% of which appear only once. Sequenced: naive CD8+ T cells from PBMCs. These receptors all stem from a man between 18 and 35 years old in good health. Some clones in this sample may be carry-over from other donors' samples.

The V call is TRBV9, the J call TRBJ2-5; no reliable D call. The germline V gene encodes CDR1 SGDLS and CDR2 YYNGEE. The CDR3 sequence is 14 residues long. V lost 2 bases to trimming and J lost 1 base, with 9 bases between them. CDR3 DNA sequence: TGTGCCAGCAGCGTCTATAGCTCCCAAGAGACCCAGTACTTC. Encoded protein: CASSVYSSQETQYF. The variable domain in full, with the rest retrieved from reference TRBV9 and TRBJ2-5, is DSGVTQTPKHLITATGQRVTLRCSPRSGDLSVYWYQQSLDQGLQFLIQYYNGEERAKGNILERFSAQQFPDLHSELNLSSLELGDSALYFCASSVYSSQETQYFGPGTRLLVL.

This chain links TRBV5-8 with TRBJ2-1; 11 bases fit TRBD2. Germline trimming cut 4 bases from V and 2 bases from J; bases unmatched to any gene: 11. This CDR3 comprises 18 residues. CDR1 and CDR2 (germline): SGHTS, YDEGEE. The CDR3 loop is CASSPSTLLAGAYNEQFF. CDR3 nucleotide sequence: TGTGCCAGCAGCCCGTCAACCTTACTAGCGGGAGCCTACAATGAGCAGTTCTTC.

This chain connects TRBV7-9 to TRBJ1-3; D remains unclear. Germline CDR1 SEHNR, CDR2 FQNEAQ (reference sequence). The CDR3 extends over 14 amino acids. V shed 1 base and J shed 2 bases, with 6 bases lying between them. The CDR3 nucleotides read TGTGCCAGCAGCTTAGTGAAGACTGGAAACACCATATATTTT. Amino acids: CASSLVKTGNTIYF.

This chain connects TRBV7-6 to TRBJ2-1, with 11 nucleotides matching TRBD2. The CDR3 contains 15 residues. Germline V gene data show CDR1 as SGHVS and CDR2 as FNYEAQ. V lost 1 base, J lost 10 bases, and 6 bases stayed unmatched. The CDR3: CASSLVSASGREQFF. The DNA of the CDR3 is TGTGCCAGCAGCTTAGTTTCGGCTAGCGGGAGGGAGCAGTTCTTC.

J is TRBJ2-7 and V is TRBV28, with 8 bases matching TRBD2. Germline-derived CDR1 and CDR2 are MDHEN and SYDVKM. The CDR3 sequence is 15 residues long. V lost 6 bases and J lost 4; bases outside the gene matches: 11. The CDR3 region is CASRDLSGEGYEQYF. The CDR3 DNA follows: TGTGCCAGCAGGGACCTTAGCGGGGAGGGATACGAGCAGTACTTC.

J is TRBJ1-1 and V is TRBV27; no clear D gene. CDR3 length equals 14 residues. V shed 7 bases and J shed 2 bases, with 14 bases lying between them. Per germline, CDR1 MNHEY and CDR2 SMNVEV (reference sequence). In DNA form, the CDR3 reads TGTGCCAGCACCCTCTCGGGCAGAAACACTGAAGCTTTCTTT. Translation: CASTLSGRNTEAFF.